The source of this T cell receptor beta chain is a study of T cell changes during pregnancy in multiple sclerosis. Sequencing was performed with immunoSEQ multiplex PCR; in TCRdb, only in-frame clones are kept and a portion is missing. The sample has fewer than 45,000 clones, around nine tenths seen once; the top ten hold 0.6% to 0.9%. V was shortened by 4 bases and J by 9 bases, with 13 bases between the two germline ends. CDR3 length equals 12 residues. Germline V CDR1 and CDR2: SGHAT, FQNNGV. The rearrangement uses TRBV11-2 and TRBJ2-7; weak D call: TRBD1 (5 bases). The receptor's source is a female donor in good health, enrolled as a control in a pregnancy study. Sequenced material: CD4+ T cells from peripheral blood mononuclear cells, taken after pregnancy. In nucleotides, the CDR3 is TGTGCCAGCAGCTCCCCCTGGGGCGTGCAGTACTTC. Amino acids: CASSSPWGVQYF.